Below, 20 T cell receptor beta chains from the same sample are listed, as sequenced in a study of T-cell memory formation after mild COVID-19. TCRdb passed the 5' RACE reads through MiXCR, listing each CDR3 protein once. Of about 430,000 distinct CDR3 sequences in the sample, 20% to 25% are singletons; the top ten hold 7.5% to 10%. The specimen sequenced was PBMCs or a T cell subset sorted from them (not recorded which). The receptors shown here come from an adult woman who had mild COVID-19 (a few samples of this study predate the infection). Cell type and time point are not known.

The V and J genes are TRBV4-2 and TRBJ2-5, with 7 bases matching TRBD2. Germline-derived CDR1 and CDR2 are LGHNA and YNFKEQ. The CDR3 consists of 15 residues. V shed 0 bases, J shed 2 bases, and the junction held 3 bases outside the gene matches. CDR3: CASSQDGTTQETQYF. The CDR3 nucleotides are TGTGCCAGCAGCCAAGACGGGACTACTCAAGAGACCCAGTACTTC.

The genes are TRBV18 and TRBJ2-1; the D gene is possibly TRBD2 (5 bases). Germline V gene data show CDR1 as KGHSH and CDR2 as LQKENI. V lost 3 bases and J lost 7, with 22 bases in between. This CDR3 comprises 17 residues. Here the CDR3 DNA reads TGTGCCAGCTCACCTGTTGGGATAGCGTCTTACGCTAATGAGCAGTTCTTC. Its protein is CASSPVGIASYANEQFF.

This clonotype was observed a handful of times. The chain uses TRBV2 and TRBJ2-7; D unclear. Germline CDR1 and CDR2: SNHLY and FYNNEI. The CDR3 is 13 residues long. Trimming cost V 5 bases and J 0 bases, with 8 bases left between them. CDR3 loop: CASSWSISYEQYF. DNA of the CDR3: TGTGCCAGCAGTTGGTCGATCTCCTACGAGCAGTACTTC.

This chain uses TRBV5-1 with TRBJ1-5; weak D call: TRBD1 (5 bases). Germline V gene data show CDR1 as SGHRS and CDR2 as YFSETQ. V was pared by 4 bases and J by 3 bases, with 11 bases between. CDR3 length: 14 amino acids. The CDR3 DNA reads TGCGCCAGCAGCCCGGGGACGCACAATCAGCCCCAGCATTTT. Its translation: CASSPGTHNQPQHF. Full variable domain (outside the CDR3, taken from reference TRBV5-1 and TRBJ1-5): KAGVTQTPRYLIKTRGQQVTLSCSPISGHRSVSWYQQTPGQGLQFLFEYFSETQRNKGNFPGRFSGRQFSNSRSEMNVSTLELGDSALYLCASSPGTHNQPQHFGDGTRLSIL.

This chain joins TRBV7-9 and TRBJ1-2, with 8 bases aligning to TRBD1. The CDR3 is 14 residues long. After removal of 2 bases from V and 5 bases from J, the junction contained 4 bases not matched to a gene. Per the germline V gene, CDR1 is SEHNR and CDR2 is FQNEAQ (reference sequence). CDR3 DNA sequence: TGTGCCAGCAGCTTAATGGGACAGGAATATGGCTACACCTTC. Translating it yields CASSLMGQEYGYTF. Variable domain in full (rest from reference TRBV7-9 and TRBJ1-2): DTGVSQNPRHKITKRGQNVTFRCDPISEHNRLYWYRQTLGQGPEFLTYFQNEAQLEKSRLLSDRFSAERPKGSFSTLEIQRTEQGDSAMYLCASSLMGQEYGYTFGSGTRLTVV.

The chain recombines TRBV6-6 with TRBJ2-2, with D possibly TRBD1 on 5 matching bases. Germline V gene sequence: CDR1 MNHNY, CDR2 SVGAGI (reference sequence). V was clipped by 4 bases and J by 1 base, with 10 bases between them. The CDR3 length is 15 residues. CDR3 protein: CASSWSRVNTGELFF. In nucleotides, the CDR3 is TGTGCCAGCAGTTGGAGCAGGGTGAACACCGGGGAGCTGTTTTTT.

This clonotype has just a few counts. CDR3 nucleotides: TGTGCCAGCAGTTTAGGGTCGGTTGGAGTGGTGACTGAAGCTTTCTTT. Translating gives CASSLGSVGVVTEAFF. The chain has TRBV27 and TRBJ1-1, with no clear D. Per the germline V gene, CDR1 is MNHEY and CDR2 is SMNVEV (reference sequence). Trimming took 2 bases from V and 5 from J, leaving 18 bases between them. CDR3 length: 16 amino acids.

The sample holds many counts of this clonotype. The gene calls are TRBV12-3 or TRBV12-4 and TRBJ1-4, with a tentative D call TRBD1 (6 bases). The CDR3 contains 16 residues. Trimming stripped 7 bases from V and 8 bases from J, with 23 bases between. In DNA form, the CDR3 reads TGTGCCAGCACCCTAAGCAGGGGAACCTCAACCGAAAAACTGTTTTTT. Protein: CASTLSRGTSTEKLFF.

The chain couples TRBV4-2 to TRBJ2-3, with TRBD2 identical over 8 bases. V lost 0 bases to trimming and J lost 4 bases; unmatched junction nucleotides: 3. This CDR3 comprises 15 residues. Per the germline V gene, CDR1 is LGHNA and CDR2 is YNFKEQ. CDR3 nucleotide sequence: TGTGCCAGCAGCCAAGATCGGGGGGGCCCAGATACGCAGTATTTT. This encodes CASSQDRGGPDTQYF.

V is TRBV18 and J is TRBJ1-1; D might be TRBD1 (6 bases). This CDR3 contains 14 residues. The ends were cut back, 1 base at V and 5 bases at J, with 11 bases in the middle. CDR1 is KGHSH, CDR2 LQKENI, per germline. The CDR3 coding sequence is TGTGCCAGCTCACCACAGAGGGGGGGGACTGAAGCTTTCTTT. This sequence encodes CASSPQRGGTEAFF.

The table lists this clonotype with a count of one. V usage is TRBV7-3 and J usage is TRBJ2-3; D gene ambiguous. The CDR3 consists of 14 residues. The germline V and J ends were trimmed by 5 bases and 4 bases, with 13 bases remaining between them. Germline V gene data show CDR1 as SGHTA and CDR2 as FQGTGA. Here the CDR3 DNA reads TGTGCCAGCAGCATCGGGTCTGGGGCAGATACGCAGTATTTT. Its protein product is CASSIGSGADTQYF.

The chain couples TRBV20-1 to TRBJ2-2, with D hard to call. Trimming pared 5 bases from V and 3 bases from J, leaving 7 bases between. Per the germline V gene, CDR1 is DFQATT and CDR2 is SNEGSKA (reference sequence). The CDR3 is 12 amino acids. CDR3 region: CSARTYTGELFF. The CDR3 nucleotides read TGCAGTGCTCGGACCTACACCGGGGAGCTGTTTTTT.

This clonotype was seen only a few times. The gene calls are TRBV27 and TRBJ2-3, with D perhaps given as TRBD1 or TRBD2 (6 bases each). Trimming took 6 bases from V and 1 from J, leaving 11 bases between them. Germline V lookup: CDR1 MNHEY, CDR2 SMNVEV (reference sequence). The CDR3 consists of 14 residues. The CDR3 loop reads CASRVRGRTDTQYF. Written as DNA, the CDR3 is TGTGCCAGCAGGGTCCGGGGGCGCACAGATACGCAGTATTTT.

This chain links TRBV11-2 with TRBJ2-2; D uncertain. Germline CDR1 reads SGHAT; CDR2 reads FQNNGV. Trimming removed 3 bases at V and 5 bases at J, with 16 bases between. CDR3 length equals 16 residues. For the CDR3, the DNA is TGTGCCAGCAGCTTGCTTACCGCTGGGCCTACCGGGGAGCTGTTTTTT. Translated, it gives CASSLLTAGPTGELFF.

The genes are TRBV20-1 and TRBJ2-3; 9 bases align to TRBD2. This CDR3 region has 16 residues. V lost 0 bases to trimming and J lost 4 bases; unmatched junction nucleotides: 8. Germline loops: CDR1 DFQATT, CDR2 SNEGSKA (reference sequence). CDR3 region: CSARDFFSGGADTQYF. CDR3 nucleotide sequence: TGCAGTGCTAGAGATTTTTTTAGCGGGGGAGCAGATACGCAGTATTTT.

The sample holds a few counts of this clonotype. This CDR3 reads CAWSVLGADTQYF. Here the CDR3 DNA reads TGTGCCTGGAGTGTACTCGGGGCAGATACGCAGTATTTT. This chain uses TRBV30 with TRBJ2-3; TRBD2 might be the D (5 bases). V lost 0 bases and J 4 bases, leaving 8 bases between the germline ends. CDR3 length: 13 residues. CDR1 is GTSNPN and CDR2 is SVGIG in the germline V gene (reference sequence).

This clonotype was detected only a few times. This chain joins TRBV7-9 and TRBJ2-1; no definite D call. V shed 2 bases and J shed 6 bases, with 11 bases lying between them. This CDR3 spans 14 amino acids. Per the germline V gene, CDR1 is SEHNR and CDR2 is FQNEAQ (reference sequence). The CDR3 is CASSLSISGNEQFF. The CDR3 DNA is TGTGCCAGCAGCTTATCCATCTCGGGCAATGAGCAGTTCTTC.

There are a few counts of this clonotype. V gene TRBV7-2 combines with J gene TRBJ1-2, with 7 bases fitting TRBD1. Germline CDR1 SGHTA, CDR2 FQGNSA. CDR3 length: 14 residues. With V trimmed by 1 base and J by 9 bases, 8 bases remained unmatched. In DNA, the CDR3 is TGTGCCAGCAGCTTAGGGACAGGATCAGCCCGCTACACCTTC. It specifies CASSLGTGSARYTF.

This clonotype was counted at least ten times. The J gene is TRBJ2-4, the V gene TRBV5-1, with D possibly matching TRBD1 (6 bases). V was clipped by 0 bases and J by 6 bases, with 16 bases between them. The CDR3 contains 16 residues. Germline loops: CDR1 SGHRS, CDR2 YFSETQ. CDR3 residues: CASSLDPQGSSNIQYF. CDR3 nucleotide sequence: TGCGCCAGCAGCTTGGACCCACAGGGCTCGTCAAACATTCAGTACTTC.

This chain links TRBV7-2 with TRBJ2-3; D possibly corresponds to TRBD2 (5 bases). In germline, CDR1 is SGHTA, CDR2 FQGNSA. The V end was cut by 3 bases, the J end by 2 bases, with 9 bases between. This CDR3 contains 14 residues. The CDR3 region is CASSLFGDTDTQYF. In DNA, the CDR3 is TGTGCCAGCAGCTTGTTCGGGGACACAGATACGCAGTATTTT.